What follows are 18 T cell receptor beta chains derived from one specimen sequenced in a study of T-cell memory formation after mild COVID-19. MiXCR, run by TCRdb on the 5' RACE reads, gives a single entry per CDR3 protein. The sample records about 470,000 distinct CDR3 sequences, approximately 25% being singletons. The sample was PBMCs or a T cell subset sorted from them (not recorded which). The origin of the receptors is an adult woman who had mild COVID-19 (a few samples of this study predate the infection). Cell type and time point are not known.

The V gene is TRBV11-3, the J gene TRBJ1-1; D possibly corresponds to TRBD1 (5 bases). With 5 bases removed from V and 11 bases from J, the gap between germline ends came to 18 bases. Germline loops: CDR1 SGHNT, CDR2 YENEEA. The CDR3 has 13 residues. The CDR3 DNA reads TGTGCCAGCAGCGTAAGGTCCGGGGGTTGGGCTTTCTTT. Amino acids: CASSVRSGGWAFF.

The chain has TRBV7-9 and TRBJ1-3; 7 bases map to TRBD1. CDR1 and CDR2 (germline): SEHNR, FQNEAQ (reference sequence). This CDR3 is built from 16 residues. With 2 bases clipped from V and 2 bases from J, the junction kept 6 bases outside the gene matches. The CDR3 is CASSLSAGTAGNTIYF. Here the CDR3 DNA reads TGTGCCAGCAGCTTATCGGCCGGGACAGCTGGAAACACCATATATTTT.

This chain links TRBV6-5 with TRBJ1-2, with 7 bases matching TRBD1. J gave up 8 bases and V 4 bases, and 7 bases lay outside the gene matches. Per germline, CDR1 MNHEY and CDR2 SVGAGI. The CDR3 has 13 residues. CDR3 loop: CASSFRDSRGYTF. The CDR3, as DNA: TGTGCCAGCAGTTTCCGGGACAGTCGGGGCTACACCTTC.

This clonotype came up a few times. This chain connects TRBV20-1 to TRBJ1-2, with 9 bases aligning to TRBD1. The germline CDR1 and CDR2 sequences are DFQATT and SNEGSKA (reference sequence). The CDR3 runs to 13 residues. With 5 bases clipped from V and 6 bases from J, the junction kept 7 bases outside the gene matches. The DNA for the CDR3 is TGCAGTGCTCCGGGACAGGGTTTCGATGGCTACACCTTC. Protein product: CSAPGQGFDGYTF.

J is TRBJ2-2 and V is TRBV7-9, with a weak D call TRBD2 (6 bases). The germline V and J ends were trimmed by 1 base and 5 bases, with 14 bases remaining between them. The length of the CDR3 is 16 residues. Germline V gives CDR1 SEHNR, CDR2 FQNEAQ (reference sequence). CDR3 amino acids: CASSLELLARTGELFF. The DNA of the CDR3 is TGTGCCAGCAGCTTAGAGTTGCTAGCGAGGACCGGGGAGCTGTTTTTT.

V is TRBV9 and J is TRBJ2-7; TRBD1 is a possible D gene (6 bases). The V gene lost 0 bases and the J gene lost 4 bases, with 14 bases spanning the gap. This CDR3 is 15 amino acids long. Germline-derived CDR1 and CDR2 are SGDLS and YYNGEE. The CDR3 is CASSVGWQGNYEQYF. The CDR3 coding sequence is TGTGCCAGCAGCGTAGGTTGGCAGGGGAATTACGAGCAGTACTTC.

The V call is TRBV5-1, the J call TRBJ2-7, with D tentatively TRBD1 or TRBD2 (5 bases each). The CDR3 runs to 13 residues. Germline CDR1 reads SGHRS; CDR2 reads YFSETQ. With 0 bases removed from V and 5 bases from J, the gap between germline ends came to 9 bases. CDR3 sequence: CASSLGGNHEQYF. The CDR3 DNA reads TGCGCCAGCAGCTTGGGGGGGAACCACGAGCAGTACTTC.

This clonotype was detected a few times. V and J are TRBV18 and TRBJ2-5; no firm D call. Germline lookup yields CDR1 KGHSH and CDR2 LQKENI. There are 15 residues in the CDR3. V gave up 1 base and J gave up 2 bases, with 11 bases separating them. CDR3 sequence reads: CASSPRTISQETQYF. The CDR3 DNA reads TGTGCCAGCTCACCACGCACCATCTCACAAGAGACCCAGTACTTC.

CDR3 sequence reads: CSAILSGDNTGELFF. The CDR3 nucleotides are TGCAGTGCTATTCTTAGCGGGGATAACACCGGGGAGCTGTTTTTT. This rearrangement joins TRBV20-1 to TRBJ2-2; TRBD2 matches at 8 bases. The V gene end was trimmed by 4 bases and the J gene end by 2 bases; junction bases not matched to a gene: 6. The CDR3 extends over 15 amino acids. The germline V gene encodes CDR1 DFQATT and CDR2 SNEGSKA (reference sequence).

This clonotype was detected ten times or more. The chain uses TRBV7-2 and TRBJ2-3; D remains ambiguous. V dropped 1 base and J dropped 2 bases, with 10 bases sitting between them. The CDR3 is 15 amino acids. Germline CDR1 reads SGHTA; CDR2 reads FQGNSA. The CDR3 DNA reads as TGTGCCAGCAGCTTAGACGACACTTACACAGATACGCAGTATTTT. It encodes CASSLDDTYTDTQYF. The complete variable domain, with remaining parts taken from reference TRBV7-2 and TRBJ2-3, reads GAGVSQSPSNKVTEKGKDVELRCDPISGHTALYWYRQSLGQGLEFLIYFQGNSAPDKSGLPSDRFSAERTGGSVSTLTIQRTQQEDSAVYLCASSLDDTYTDTQYFGPGTRLTVL.

The chain links TRBV19 to TRBJ1-2, with D perhaps matching TRBD1 (6 bases). The V gene lost 6 bases and the J gene lost 8 bases, with 16 bases spanning the gap. Per the germline V gene, CDR1 is LNHDA and CDR2 is SQIVND (reference sequence). This CDR3 is 13 amino acids long. CDR3 DNA: TGTGCCAGTAGATCTCAGGGGCGTCGGGGCTACACCTTC. It is translated as CASRSQGRRGYTF.

This clonotype was seen ten or more times. CDR3 in amino acids: CASSLRGFGEKLFF. The CDR3 DNA reads as TGTGCCAGCAGCTTACGGGGGTTTGGCGAAAAACTGTTTTTT. This chain links TRBV7-9 with TRBJ1-4, with D possibly matching TRBD1 (5 bases). Germline loops: CDR1 SEHNR, CDR2 FQNEAQ (reference sequence). The length of the CDR3 is 14 residues. V shed 2 bases and J shed 8 bases, with 12 bases lying between them. Full variable domain (remainder filled in from reference TRBV7-9 and TRBJ1-4): DTGVSQNPRHKITKRGQNVTFRCDPISEHNRLYWYRQTLGQGPEFLTYFQNEAQLEKSRLLSDRFSAERPKGSFSTLEIQRTEQGDSAMYLCASSLRGFGEKLFFGSGTQLSVL.

The genes are TRBV7-9 and TRBJ2-2, with 7 bases matching TRBD1. The CDR3 is 15 amino acids. Germline-derived CDR1 and CDR2 are SEHNR and FQNEAQ (reference sequence). V was pared by 6 bases and J by 1 base, with 5 bases of the junction left unmatched. The CDR3 region is CASRPGQENTGELFF. The CDR3 DNA sequence: TGTGCCAGCAGACCAGGACAGGAGAACACCGGGGAGCTGTTTTTT.

The chain employs TRBV24-1 and TRBJ1-2; 9 bases are shared with TRBD1. The CDR3 sequence is 14 residues long. V lost 3 bases, J lost 7 bases, and 5 bases stayed unmatched. Germline V gene lookup returns CDR1 KGHDR and CDR2 SFDVKD. The CDR3: CATSDRDRVAGYTF. In DNA form, the CDR3 reads TGTGCCACCAGTGATCGGGACAGGGTCGCTGGCTACACCTTC.

The V and J genes are TRBV11-3 and TRBJ2-3; D assignment may be TRBD1 or TRBD2 (5 bases each). There are 17 residues in the CDR3. V lost 5 bases and J lost 1, with 19 bases in between. From germline, CDR1 is SGHNT and CDR2 YENEEA. CDR3 bases: TGTGCCAGCAGCACCCGTAGGGACGGACCAGGCACAGATACGCAGTATTTT. It yields the protein CASSTRRDGPGTDTQYF.

This clonotype was seen many times. The CDR3 DNA sequence: TGTGCCAGCTCCACGGGAAGCTCCTACAATGAGCAGTTCTTC. It specifies CASSTGSSYNEQFF. The V gene is TRBV12-3 or TRBV12-4, the J gene TRBJ2-1; D is possibly TRBD2 (5 bases). The V and J ends lost 8 bases and 0 bases respectively, with 11 bases between them. This CDR3 has 14 residues.

This clonotype was seen a handful of times. DNA for the CDR3: TGTGCCAGCAGCTTCAAGTCGGGAAATGAAAAACTGTTTTTT. This gives the protein CASSFKSGNEKLFF. The rearrangement joins TRBV7-9 to TRBJ1-4; D is ambiguous. Trimming took off 3 bases at V and 5 bases at J, with 10 bases between the two ends. Germline CDR1 SEHNR, CDR2 FQNEAQ (reference sequence). The CDR3 length is 14 residues.

The V call is TRBV14, the J call TRBJ2-7; 8 nucleotides match TRBD1. J lost 0 bases, V lost 4 bases, and 26 bases had no gene match. The germline gives CDR1 SGHDN, CDR2 FVKESK. The CDR3 sequence is 22 residues long. CDR3: CASSREPRTGKVFGITSYEQYF. CDR3 nucleotide sequence: TGTGCCAGCAGCCGAGAACCGAGGACAGGGAAAGTGTTCGGCATAACCTCCTACGAGCAGTACTTC.